The 12 T cell receptor beta chains below were found in one sample sequenced in a study of T cells in Graves' hyperthyroidism and ophthalmopathy. Template material for amplifying TCR beta CDR3 regions consisted of RNA transcripts. A set of HTBI primers served as the primers for a first-round RT-PCR of the TCR CDR3. TCRdb itself ran the multiplex PCR reads through MiXCR, one entry per CDR3 protein. In the table there are about 700,000 distinct CDR3 sequences, around 15% of which are singletons. What was sequenced was blood. These receptors were taken from a woman aged 18-29 years with Graves' hyperthyroidism.

The sample holds many counts of this clonotype. CDR3 sequence (DNA): TGCAGCGTTGAAGATCAGTTACGGCCCTCGGGGGACTATGGCTACACCTTC. This gives the protein CSVEDQLRPSGDYGYTF. The chain combines TRBV29-1 with TRBJ1-2; the D gene is possibly TRBD1 (5 bases). Looked up from germline, CDR1 is SQVTM and CDR2 is ANQGSEA. This CDR3 comprises 17 residues. V lost 0 bases to trimming and J lost 3 bases, with 20 bases between them.

This clonotype was counted many times. The V gene is TRBV7-9, the J gene TRBJ2-7, with D unresolved. V lost 1 base and J lost 3, with 7 bases in between. There are 13 residues in the CDR3. Germline V CDR1 and CDR2: SEHNR, FQNEAQ (reference sequence). CDR3 in DNA: TGTGCCAGCAGCTTAGAAGTGGTCTACGAGCAGTACTTC. Encoded protein: CASSLEVVYEQYF.

This clonotype was counted at least ten times. CDR3 DNA: TGTGCCAGCAGCCTCATAAGGGGGATATACGAGCAGTACTTC. It encodes CASSLIRGIYEQYF. The V gene is TRBV11-2, the J gene TRBJ2-7; perhaps TRBD1 as D (6 bases). Trimming removed 5 bases at V and 4 bases at J, with 15 bases between. Germline V CDR1 and CDR2: SGHAT, FQNNGV. The CDR3 spans 14 residues.

This clonotype was counted at least ten times. The chain joins TRBV13 to TRBJ2-1, with TRBD2 matching 13 bases. The CDR3 is made up of 17 amino acids. Germline V gene sequence: CDR1 PRHDT, CDR2 FYEKMQ (reference sequence). The J segment lost 5 bases and the V segment lost 5 bases, leaving 9 bases of the junction unmatched. The chain's CDR3 is CASSPAPGTSGNNEQFF. The CDR3 DNA reads as TGTGCCAGCAGCCCAGCCCCCGGGACTAGCGGGAACAATGAGCAGTTCTTC.

Only a few counts were recorded for this clonotype. The V gene is TRBV19, the J gene TRBJ1-1; D is ambiguous. V was shortened by 2 bases and J by 4 bases, with 14 bases between the two germline ends. The CDR3 spans 15 residues. Germline V gives CDR1 LNHDA, CDR2 SQIVND (reference sequence). The CDR3 DNA sequence: TGTGCCAGTAGTATAAACCCGATCCGGCCCACTGAAGCTTTCTTT. Translation: CASSINPIRPTEAFF.

The V gene is TRBV4-3, the J gene TRBJ1-2; D unresolved. This CDR3 is built from 16 residues. Trimming cost V 0 bases and J 7 bases, with 18 bases left between them. The germline V gene encodes CDR1 LGHNA and CDR2 YSLEER. This CDR3 is CASSQDIAAVFGGYTF. The CDR3, as DNA: TGCGCCAGCAGCCAAGATATAGCGGCAGTTTTTGGTGGCTACACCTTC.

The gene calls are TRBV29-1 and TRBJ1-1; D call uncertain. Trimming cost V 6 bases and J 0 bases, with 8 bases left between them. Germline V gene data show CDR1 as SQVTM and CDR2 as ANQGSEA. The CDR3 has 12 amino acids. Here the CDR3 DNA reads TGCAGCGTGCGCGACATGAACACTGAAGCTTTCTTT. Translating it yields CSVRDMNTEAFF.

This clonotype was counted only a few times. The chain combines TRBV11-1 with TRBJ2-7, with D maybe TRBD2 (5 bases). The CDR3 loop spans 12 amino acids. Trimming stripped 5 bases from V and 3 bases from J, with 8 bases between. Per the germline V gene, CDR1 is SGHAT and CDR2 is FQDESV (reference sequence). The CDR3 reads CASSERDYEQYF. CDR3 in DNA: TGTGCCAGCAGCGAGAGGGACTACGAGCAGTACTTC.

At least ten counts were recorded for this clonotype. V usage is TRBV6-2 or TRBV6-3 and J usage is TRBJ2-1, with 14 positions matching TRBD2. Germline V lookup: CDR1 MNHEY, CDR2 SVGEGT. V was clipped by 8 bases and J by 10 bases; unmatched bases: 10. CDR3 length: 15 amino acids. This CDR3 reads CASRLGLAGGGEQFF. Here the CDR3 DNA reads TGTGCCAGCCGCTTAGGACTAGCGGGAGGCGGAGAGCAGTTCTTC.

The sample holds a few counts of this clonotype. The V and J genes are TRBV7-2 and TRBJ2-1; the D is unclear. Trimming shortened V by 5 bases and J by 7 bases, and 12 bases separated the two germline ends. This CDR3 comprises 13 residues. The V gene's germline CDR1 is SGHTA and CDR2 FQGNSA. The CDR3 is CASSRPPANEQFF. The CDR3, as DNA: TGTGCCAGCAGCCGCCCCCCGGCGAATGAGCAGTTCTTC.

In its sample, this clonotype was seen many times. The chain employs TRBV12-3 or TRBV12-4 and TRBJ1-1; D is uncertain. The CDR3 is 13 residues long. Trimming removed 6 bases at V and 0 bases at J, with 8 bases between. The CDR3 DNA is TGTGCCAGCAGAGAGTCCCTGAACACTGAAGCTTTCTTT. It encodes CASRESLNTEAFF.

This clonotype was counted ten times or more. V is TRBV7-8 and J is TRBJ2-5; D may be TRBD2 (5 bases). The V and J ends lost 9 bases and 0 bases respectively, with 14 bases between them. The CDR3 contains 14 residues. Germline-derived CDR1 and CDR2 are SGHVS and FQNEAQ. The CDR3 DNA reads TGTGCCAGTACCGGGGATCGCGACCAAGAGACCCAGTACTTC. Translation gives CASTGDRDQETQYF.